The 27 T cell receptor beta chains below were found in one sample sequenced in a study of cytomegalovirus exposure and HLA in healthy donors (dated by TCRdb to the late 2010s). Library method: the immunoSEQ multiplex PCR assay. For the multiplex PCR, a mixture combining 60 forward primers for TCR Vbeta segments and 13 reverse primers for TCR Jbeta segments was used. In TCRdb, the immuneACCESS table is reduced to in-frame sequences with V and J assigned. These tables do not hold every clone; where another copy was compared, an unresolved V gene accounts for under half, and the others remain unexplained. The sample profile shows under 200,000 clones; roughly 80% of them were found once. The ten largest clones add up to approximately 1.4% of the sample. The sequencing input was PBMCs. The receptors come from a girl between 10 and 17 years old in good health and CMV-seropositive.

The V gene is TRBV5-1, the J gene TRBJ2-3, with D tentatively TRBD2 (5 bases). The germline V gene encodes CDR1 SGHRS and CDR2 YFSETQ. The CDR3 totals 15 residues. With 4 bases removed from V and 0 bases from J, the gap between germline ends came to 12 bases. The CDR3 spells CASSPTRRSTDTQYF. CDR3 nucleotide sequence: TGCGCCAGCAGCCCGACCAGGAGGAGCACAGATACGCAGTATTTT.

CDR3: CATDRGPNTGELFF. As DNA, the CDR3 is TGTGCCACTGACAGGGGTCCGAACACCGGGGAGCTGTTTTTT. This chain uses TRBV19 with TRBJ2-2; TRBD1 agrees at 8 bases. Germline loops: CDR1 LNHDA, CDR2 SQIVND (reference sequence). With V trimmed by 10 bases and J by 0 bases, 4 bases remained unmatched. The CDR3 is 14 amino acids.

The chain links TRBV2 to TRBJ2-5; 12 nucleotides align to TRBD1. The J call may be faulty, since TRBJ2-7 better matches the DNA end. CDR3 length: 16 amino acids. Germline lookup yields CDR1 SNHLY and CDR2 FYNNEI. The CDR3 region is CASSATRDRGLCEQYF. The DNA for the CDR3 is TGTGCCAGCAGTGCGACCCGGGACAGGGGGCTCTGCGAGCAGTACTTC.

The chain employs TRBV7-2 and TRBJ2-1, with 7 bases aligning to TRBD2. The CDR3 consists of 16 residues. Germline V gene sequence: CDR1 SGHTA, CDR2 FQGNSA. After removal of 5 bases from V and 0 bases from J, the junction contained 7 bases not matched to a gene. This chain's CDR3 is CASSISGDSSYNEQFF. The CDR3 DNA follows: TGTGCCAGCAGCATAAGCGGGGATAGCTCCTACAATGAGCAGTTCTTC.

CDR3 residues: CASSLMSSGGGRQETQYF. CDR3 DNA: TGTGCCAGCAGCTTAATGTCTAGCGGGGGGGGGAGGCAAGAGACCCAGTACTTC. The chain employs TRBV7-2 and TRBJ2-5; TRBD2 matches 12 bases. V was pared by 2 bases and J by 2 bases, with 9 bases of the junction left unmatched. The CDR3 consists of 18 residues. CDR1 SGHTA and CDR2 FQGNSA come from the germline V gene. The full variable domain, in which reference TRBV7-2 and TRBJ2-5 provide the parts outside the CDR3, is GAGVSQSPSNKVTEKGKDVELRCDPISGHTALYWYRQSLGQGLEFLIYFQGNSAPDKSGLPSDRFSAERTGGSVSTLTIQRTQQEDSAVYLCASSLMSSGGGRQETQYFGPGTRLLVL.

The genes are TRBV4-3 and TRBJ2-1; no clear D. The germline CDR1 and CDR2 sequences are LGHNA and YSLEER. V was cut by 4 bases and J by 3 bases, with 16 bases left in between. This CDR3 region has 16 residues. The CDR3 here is CASSLKPIQDYNEQFF. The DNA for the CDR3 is TGCGCCAGCAGCCTCAAGCCGATCCAGGACTACAATGAGCAGTTCTTC.

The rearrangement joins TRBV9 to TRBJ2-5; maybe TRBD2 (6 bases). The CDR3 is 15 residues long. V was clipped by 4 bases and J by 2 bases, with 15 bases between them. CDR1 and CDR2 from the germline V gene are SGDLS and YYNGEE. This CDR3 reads CASSSGYGGQETQYF. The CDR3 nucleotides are TGTGCCAGCAGCTCAGGGTACGGGGGACAAGAGACCCAGTACTTC.

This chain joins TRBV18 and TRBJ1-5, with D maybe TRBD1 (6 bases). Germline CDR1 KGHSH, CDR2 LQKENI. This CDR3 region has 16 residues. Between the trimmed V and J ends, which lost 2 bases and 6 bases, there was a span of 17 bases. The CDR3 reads CASSPSVRGGSQPQHF. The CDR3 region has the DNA TGTGCCAGCTCACCATCGGTTAGGGGGGGCAGTCAGCCCCAGCATTTT.

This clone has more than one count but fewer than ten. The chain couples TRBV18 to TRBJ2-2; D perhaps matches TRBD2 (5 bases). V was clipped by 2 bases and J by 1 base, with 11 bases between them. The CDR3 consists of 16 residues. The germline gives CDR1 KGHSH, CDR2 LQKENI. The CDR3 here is CASSPSGIGNTGELFF. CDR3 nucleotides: TGTGCCAGCTCACCATCGGGGATAGGGAACACCGGGGAGCTGTTTTTT.

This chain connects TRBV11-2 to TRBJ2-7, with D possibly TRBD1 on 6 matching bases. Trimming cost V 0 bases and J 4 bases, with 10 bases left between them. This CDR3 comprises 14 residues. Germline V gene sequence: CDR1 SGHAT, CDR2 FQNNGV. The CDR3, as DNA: TGTGCCAGCAGCTTAGATGAACAGGGTTACGAGCAGTACTTC. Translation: CASSLDEQGYEQYF.

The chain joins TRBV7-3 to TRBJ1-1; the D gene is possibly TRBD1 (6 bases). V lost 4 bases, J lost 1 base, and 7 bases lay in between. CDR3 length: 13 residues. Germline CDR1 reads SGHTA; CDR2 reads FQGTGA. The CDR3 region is CASSSQGNTEAFF. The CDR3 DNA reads TGTGCCAGCAGCTCACAGGGGAACACTGAAGCTTTCTTT.

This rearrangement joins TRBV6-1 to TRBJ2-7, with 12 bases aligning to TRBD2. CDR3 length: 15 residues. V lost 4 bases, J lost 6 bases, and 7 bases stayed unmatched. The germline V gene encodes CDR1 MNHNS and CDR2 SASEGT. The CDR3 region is CASSGLAGEGGEQYF. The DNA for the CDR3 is TGTGCCAGCAGTGGACTAGCGGGAGAGGGGGGCGAGCAGTACTTC.

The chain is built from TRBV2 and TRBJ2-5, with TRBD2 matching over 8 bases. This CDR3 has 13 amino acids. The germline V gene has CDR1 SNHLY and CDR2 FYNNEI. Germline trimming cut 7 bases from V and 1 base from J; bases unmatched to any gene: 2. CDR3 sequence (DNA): TGTGCCAGCATGCGGGAGGCCCAAGAGACCCAGTACTTC. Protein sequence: CASMREAQETQYF.

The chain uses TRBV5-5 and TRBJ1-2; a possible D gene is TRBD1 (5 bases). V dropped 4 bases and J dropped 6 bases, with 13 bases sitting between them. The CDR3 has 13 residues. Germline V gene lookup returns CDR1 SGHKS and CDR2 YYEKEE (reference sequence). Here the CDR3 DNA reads TGTGCCAGCAGCCGTTCGGGGGGGGATGGCTACACCTTC. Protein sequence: CASSRSGGDGYTF. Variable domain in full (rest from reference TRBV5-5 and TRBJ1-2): DAGVTQSPTHLIKTRGQQVTLRCSPISGHKSVSWYQQVLGQGPQFIFQYYEKEERGRGNFPDRFSARQFPNYSSELNVNALLLGDSALYLCASSRSGGDGYTFGSGTRLTVV.

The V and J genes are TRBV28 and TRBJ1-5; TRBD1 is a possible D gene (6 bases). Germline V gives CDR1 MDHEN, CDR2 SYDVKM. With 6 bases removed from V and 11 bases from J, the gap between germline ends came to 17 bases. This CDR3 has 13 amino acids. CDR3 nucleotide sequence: TGTGCCAGCAGACCCAATTACAGGGCAACCCAGCATTTT. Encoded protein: CASRPNYRATQHF.

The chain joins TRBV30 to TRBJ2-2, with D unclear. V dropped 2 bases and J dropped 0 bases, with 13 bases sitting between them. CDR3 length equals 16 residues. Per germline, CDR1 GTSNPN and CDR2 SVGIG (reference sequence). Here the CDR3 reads CAWSISRTSNTGELFF. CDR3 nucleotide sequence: TGTGCCTGGAGTATATCACGAACATCGAACACCGGGGAGCTGTTTTTT. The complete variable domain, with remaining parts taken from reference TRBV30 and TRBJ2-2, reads SQTIHQWPATLVQPVGSPLSLECTVEGTSNPNLYWYRQAAGRGLQLLFYSVGIGQISSEVPQNLSASRPQDRQFILSSKKLLLSDSGFYLCAWSISRTSNTGELFFGEGSRLTVL.

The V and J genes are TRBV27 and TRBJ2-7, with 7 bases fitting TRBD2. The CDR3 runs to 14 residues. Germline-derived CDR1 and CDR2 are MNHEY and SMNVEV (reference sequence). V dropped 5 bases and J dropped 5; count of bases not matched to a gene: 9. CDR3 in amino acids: CASSERWGGNEQYF. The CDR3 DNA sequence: TGTGCCAGCAGTGAGAGGTGGGGGGGTAACGAGCAGTACTTC.

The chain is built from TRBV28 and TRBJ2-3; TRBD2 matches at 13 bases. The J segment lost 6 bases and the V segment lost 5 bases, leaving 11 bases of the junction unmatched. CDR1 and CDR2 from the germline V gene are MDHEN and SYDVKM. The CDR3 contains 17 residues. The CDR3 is CASSTGLAGDRGDTQYF. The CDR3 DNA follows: TGTGCCAGCAGTACCGGACTAGCGGGGGACCGGGGCGATACGCAGTATTTT. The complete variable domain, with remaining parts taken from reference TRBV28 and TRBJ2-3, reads DVKVTQSSRYLVKRTGEKVFLECVQDMDHENMFWYRQDPGLGLRLIYFSYDVKMKEKGDIPEGYSVSREKKERFSLILESASTNQTSMYLCASSTGLAGDRGDTQYFGPGTRLTVL.

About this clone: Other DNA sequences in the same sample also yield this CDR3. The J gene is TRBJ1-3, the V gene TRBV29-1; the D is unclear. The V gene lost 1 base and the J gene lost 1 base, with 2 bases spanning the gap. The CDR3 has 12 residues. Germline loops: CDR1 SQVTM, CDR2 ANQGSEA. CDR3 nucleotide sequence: TGCAGCGTTGAAGCTTCTGGAAACACCATATATTTT. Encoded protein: CSVEASGNTIYF.

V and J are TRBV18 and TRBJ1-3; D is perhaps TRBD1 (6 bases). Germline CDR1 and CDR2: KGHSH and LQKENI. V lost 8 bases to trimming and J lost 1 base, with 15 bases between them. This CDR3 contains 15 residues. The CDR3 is CASAQARGSGNTIYF. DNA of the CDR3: TGTGCCAGCGCACAAGCCAGGGGTTCTGGAAACACCATATATTTT.

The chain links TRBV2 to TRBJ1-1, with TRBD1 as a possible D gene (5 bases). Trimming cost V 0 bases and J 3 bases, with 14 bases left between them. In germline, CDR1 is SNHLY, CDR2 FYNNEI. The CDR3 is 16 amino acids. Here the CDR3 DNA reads TGTGCCAGCAGTGAAGCGCTGGTAGGGGTGGACACTGAAGCTTTCTTT. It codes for CASSEALVGVDTEAFF.

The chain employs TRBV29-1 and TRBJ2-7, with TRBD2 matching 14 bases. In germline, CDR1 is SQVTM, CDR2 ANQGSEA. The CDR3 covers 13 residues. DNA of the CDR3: TGCAGAGGGACTAGCGGGAGACCCTACGAGCAGTACTTC. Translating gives CRGTSGRPYEQYF.

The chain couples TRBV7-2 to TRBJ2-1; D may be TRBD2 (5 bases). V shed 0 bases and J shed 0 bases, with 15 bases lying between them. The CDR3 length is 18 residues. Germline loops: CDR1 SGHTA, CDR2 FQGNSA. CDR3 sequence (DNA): TGTGCCAGCAGCTTAGCGCGGAAGCGACTAAGCTCCTACAATGAGCAGTTCTTC. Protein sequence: CASSLARKRLSSYNEQFF.

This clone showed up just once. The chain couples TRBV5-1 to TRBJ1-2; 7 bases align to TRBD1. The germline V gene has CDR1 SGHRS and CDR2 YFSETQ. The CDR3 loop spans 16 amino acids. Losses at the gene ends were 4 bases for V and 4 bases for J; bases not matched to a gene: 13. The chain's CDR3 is CASSPDTQGSPYGYTF. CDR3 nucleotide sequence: TGCGCCAGCAGCCCCGACACACAGGGGTCCCCCTATGGCTACACCTTC.

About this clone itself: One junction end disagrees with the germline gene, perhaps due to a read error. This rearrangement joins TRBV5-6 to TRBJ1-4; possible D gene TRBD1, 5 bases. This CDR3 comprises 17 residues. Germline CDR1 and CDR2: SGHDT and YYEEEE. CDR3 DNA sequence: TGTGCCGGCAGCTTCGGCAGGGCCTGGGGAACTAATGAAAAACTGTTTTTT. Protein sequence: CAGSFGRAWGTNEKLFF.

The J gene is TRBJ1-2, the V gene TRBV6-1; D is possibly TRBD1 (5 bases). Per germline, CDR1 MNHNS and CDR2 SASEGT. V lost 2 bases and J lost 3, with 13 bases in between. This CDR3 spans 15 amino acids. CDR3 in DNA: TGTGCCAGCAGTGAAATCGCGGGGCTCGACTATGGCTACACCTTC. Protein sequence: CASSEIAGLDYGYTF.

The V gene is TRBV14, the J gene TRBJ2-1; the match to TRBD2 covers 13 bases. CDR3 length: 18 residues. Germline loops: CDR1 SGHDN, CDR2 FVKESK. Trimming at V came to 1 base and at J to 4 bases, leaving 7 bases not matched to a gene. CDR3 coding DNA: TGTGCCAGCAGCCAAGTTAGGGGGACTAGCGGGACTTACAATGAGCAGTTCTTC. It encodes CASSQVRGTSGTYNEQFF.